These 30 T cell receptor beta chains share one sample of origin, sequenced in a study of cytomegalovirus exposure and HLA in healthy donors. PCR was performed using 60 Vbeta and 13 Jbeta primers. The method was immunoSEQ multiplex PCR; TCRdb's version includes in-frame clones alone and lacks a portion of them. Of some 65,000 clones in the sample, roughly 70% were seen once. Sequenced input: PBMCs. These receptors were taken from a man in his fifties or sixties in good health and CMV-seropositive.

The V gene is TRBV29-1, the J gene TRBJ2-5, with 10 bases lining up with TRBD1. The germline V gene encodes CDR1 SQVTM and CDR2 ANQGSEA. The CDR3 is made up of 12 amino acids. V shed 6 bases, J shed 3 bases, and the junction held 1 base outside the gene matches. The CDR3: CSVGTGEETQYF. Here the CDR3 DNA reads TGCAGCGTAGGGACAGGGGAAGAGACCCAGTACTTC.

A few counts support this clone. V is TRBV29-1 and J is TRBJ2-5, with 9 bases aligning to TRBD2. Per germline, CDR1 SQVTM and CDR2 ANQGSEA. J was trimmed by 5 bases and V by 4 bases; bases with no gene match: 8. There are 14 residues in the CDR3. CDR3 sequence reads: CSVVIAGAGETQYF. CDR3 in DNA: TGCAGCGTTGTGATAGCGGGGGCCGGGGAGACCCAGTACTTC.

The chain combines TRBV6-6 with TRBJ1-5, with no clear D. CDR1 is MNHNY and CDR2 is SVGAGI in the germline V gene (reference sequence). CDR3 length equals 16 residues. The V gene lost 0 bases and the J gene lost 1 base, with 10 bases spanning the gap. The CDR3 spells CASSYSVLRSNQPQHF. In nucleotides, the CDR3 is TGTGCCAGCAGTTACTCGGTCTTGCGGAGCAATCAGCCCCAGCATTTT.

The chain employs TRBV2 and TRBJ2-5, with 8 bases matching TRBD2. The germline gives CDR1 SNHLY, CDR2 FYNNEI. V was clipped by 6 bases and J by 0 bases; unmatched bases: 9. This CDR3 spans 16 amino acids. The CDR3 region is CASSTFLAGYQETQYF. The CDR3 bases are TGTGCCAGCAGCACATTCTTAGCGGGATACCAAGAGACCCAGTACTTC.

This clone was seen a few times. The genes are TRBV11-2 and TRBJ2-7, with TRBD2 as a possible D gene (6 bases). This CDR3 spans 14 amino acids. The germline V and J ends were trimmed by 5 bases and 9 bases, with 20 bases remaining between them. The germline CDR1 and CDR2 sequences are SGHAT and FQNNGV. CDR3 loop: CASSPRDSVVRQYF. The CDR3, as DNA: TGTGCCAGCAGCCCGCGGGACTCCGTCGTAAGGCAGTACTTC.

The chain joins TRBV6-5 to TRBJ2-7, with 7 nucleotides matching TRBD2. CDR1 is MNHEY and CDR2 is SVGAGI in the germline V gene. This CDR3 has 13 amino acids. The V and J ends lost 10 bases and 2 bases, in that order; junction bases with no gene match: 8. The CDR3 here is CATLRLATYEQYF. The DNA for the CDR3 is TGTGCCACCCTTCGACTAGCTACCTACGAGCAGTACTTC.

The gene calls are TRBV6-5 and TRBJ1-5; TRBD1 aligns across 10 bases. V shed 6 bases and J 7 bases; nucleotides not matched to a gene: 9. The germline gives CDR1 MNHEY, CDR2 SVGAGI. The CDR3 sequence is 15 residues long. This CDR3 reads CASRRTGQGNQPQHF. The CDR3 DNA is TGTGCCAGCAGGCGAACGGGACAGGGGAACCAGCCCCAGCATTTT.

This clone was found once. The genes are TRBV5-6 and TRBJ2-7, with 8 nucleotides matching TRBD1. The V gene end was trimmed by 2 bases and the J gene end by 7 bases; junction bases not matched to a gene: 8. CDR3 length equals 14 residues. Looked up from germline, CDR1 is SGHDT and CDR2 is YYEEEE. DNA for the CDR3: TGTGCCAGCAGCTTTTGGCAGGGGGCTGTAGAGCAGTACTTC. It translates to CASSFWQGAVEQYF.

This clone showed up just a few times. The CDR3 reads CASSVGLAGGIYEQFF. In DNA form, the CDR3 reads TGTGCCAGTAGTGTAGGACTAGCGGGAGGTATTTATGAGCAGTTCTTC. V and J are TRBV19 and TRBJ2-1; 14 nucleotides line up with TRBD2. V lost 5 bases and J lost 8; bases outside the gene matches: 8. The germline gives CDR1 LNHDA, CDR2 SQIVND (reference sequence). The CDR3 is 16 amino acids.

The V call is TRBV10-3, the J call TRBJ2-1; TRBD2 aligns across 9 bases. The junction had 8 bases not matched to a gene; V was cut back by 10 bases and J by 1 base. The CDR3 has 15 residues. CDR1 is ENHRY, CDR2 SYGVKD, per germline. The CDR3 region is CASASGDRSYNEQFF. CDR3 sequence (DNA): TGTGCCAGCGCTAGCGGGGATCGTTCCTACAATGAGCAGTTCTTC.

The chain carries TRBV30 and TRBJ1-5; D is undetermined. Germline loops: CDR1 GTSNPN, CDR2 SVGIG (reference sequence). The V end was cut by 1 base, the J end by 3 bases, with 7 bases between. The CDR3 extends over 13 amino acids. Written as DNA, the CDR3 is TGTGCCTGGAGTGGCGGGAACAATCAGCCCCAGCATTTT. It translates to CAWSGGNNQPQHF.

This clone showed up just a few times. The chain combines TRBV6-6 with TRBJ2-6; 7 nucleotides match TRBD1. The CDR3 loop spans 15 amino acids. V was pared by 6 bases and J by 2 bases, with 4 bases of the junction left unmatched. Germline CDR1 and CDR2: MNHNY and SVGAGI (reference sequence). Written as DNA, the CDR3 is TGTGCCAGCAGACCTGACAGGGCTGGGGCCAACGTCCTGACTTTC. The encoded protein is CASRPDRAGANVLTF.

This chain links TRBV5-1 with TRBJ1-4; TRBD1 is a possible D gene (5 bases). Looked up from germline, CDR1 is SGHRS and CDR2 is YFSETQ. The CDR3 sequence is 17 residues long. The V gene lost 0 bases and the J gene lost 2 bases, with 14 bases spanning the gap. Written as DNA, the CDR3 is TGCGCCAGCAGCTTGGGTGCAGGGAAGGGCACTAATGAAAAACTGTTTTTT. Translation: CASSLGAGKGTNEKLFF.

The genes are TRBV5-1 and TRBJ1-1, with TRBD1 as a possible D gene (6 bases). This CDR3 has 14 residues. V lost 9 bases and J 0 bases, leaving 15 bases between the germline ends. From germline, CDR1 is SGHRS and CDR2 YFSETQ. Here the CDR3 reads CATRRQGMNTEAFF. DNA for the CDR3: TGCGCCACCCGAAGGCAGGGGATGAACACTGAAGCTTTCTTT.

This chain links TRBV4-1 with TRBJ1-2; no clear D. Germline CDR1 MGHRA, CDR2 YSYEKL. The germline V and J ends were trimmed by 1 base and 6 bases, with 9 bases remaining between them. The CDR3 totals 13 residues. In nucleotides, the CDR3 is TGCGCCAGCAGCCAAGTGGGGAGGGATGGCTACACCTTC. Its translation is CASSQVGRDGYTF.

This clone was observed a single time. The CDR3 loop is CASIRGTGVTNEKLFF. The CDR3 nucleotides read TGTGCCAGCATTAGGGGGACAGGGGTAACTAATGAAAAACTGTTTTTT. This chain links TRBV28 with TRBJ1-4; TRBD1 matches 10 bases. This CDR3 has 16 amino acids. In germline, CDR1 is MDHEN, CDR2 SYDVKM. Trimming took 7 bases from V and 1 from J; bases not matched to a gene: 6.

The chain links TRBV13 to TRBJ2-7, with a weak D call TRBD1 (6 bases). Germline CDR1 reads PRHDT; CDR2 reads FYEKMQ (reference sequence). CDR3 length: 13 amino acids. Trimming removed 5 bases at V and 5 bases at J, with 13 bases between. The CDR3 loop reads CASSTRGGHEQYF. CDR3 nucleotide sequence: TGTGCCAGCAGCACCAGGGGTGGCCACGAGCAGTACTTC.

A single count supports this clone. This chain uses TRBV5-1 with TRBJ2-1; 8 bases fit TRBD1. The length of the CDR3 is 14 residues. Unmatched junction bases numbered 5, after V lost 0 bases and J lost 9 bases. In germline, CDR1 is SGHRS, CDR2 YFSETQ. CDR3 sequence reads: CASSLDTGGGEQFF. In DNA form, the CDR3 reads TGCGCCAGCAGCTTGGACACAGGGGGAGGTGAGCAGTTCTTC.

The chain uses TRBV5-1 and TRBJ1-6, with TRBD1 matching 7 bases. Trimming at V came to 4 bases and at J to 9 bases, leaving 7 bases not matched to a gene. The germline V gene encodes CDR1 SGHRS and CDR2 YFSETQ. The CDR3 extends over 14 amino acids. The CDR3 DNA reads as TGCGCCAGCAGCCCTTCAGCAGGGGGTTCACCCCTCCACTTT. Translated: CASSPSAGGSPLHF.

This sequence joins TRBV21-1 and TRBJ2-2; the D segment call TRBD1 is taken from the table without a DNA check. TRBV21-1 is a documented pseudogene. The CDR3 has 21 amino acids. Here the CDR3 DNA reads TGTGCCAGCCGACCGCCTCCGGACACCATTCCATCCCGATCAAACACCGGGGAGCTGTTTTTT. It encodes CASRPPPDTIPSRSNTGELFF.

In its sample, this clone was seen once. V usage is TRBV11-2 and J usage is TRBJ2-7, with 7 bases lining up with TRBD1. The CDR3 has 15 residues. Germline V gene lookup returns CDR1 SGHAT and CDR2 FQNNGV. V was pared by 3 bases and J by 6 bases, with 11 bases of the junction left unmatched. CDR3 DNA: TGTGCCAGCAGCTTGAGAAACAGGGGTAGCTTCGAGCAGTACTTC. Amino acid sequence: CASSLRNRGSFEQYF.

This clone was detected once. This chain joins TRBV4-2 and TRBJ2-5; tentative D call: TRBD2 (5 bases). In germline, CDR1 is LGHNA, CDR2 YNFKEQ. V lost 0 bases and J 5 bases, leaving 16 bases between the germline ends. CDR3 length: 16 amino acids. The CDR3 region is CASSQERSWAGETQYF. Here the CDR3 DNA reads TGTGCCAGCAGCCAAGAGAGGTCGTGGGCGGGTGAGACCCAGTACTTC.

Concerning this clone itself: With only one base between it and a far larger clone, this is likely a read error. The same CDR3 is also encoded by other DNA sequences in this sample. CDR3: CASSSSRLAAYEQFF. DNA of the CDR3: TGCGCCAGCAGCTCCTCCCGACTAGCGGCCTATGAGCAGTTCTTC. The chain carries TRBV5-1 and TRBJ2-1; 9 bases match TRBD2. CDR1 and CDR2 (germline): SGHRS, YFSETQ. V shed 3 bases, J shed 8 bases, and the junction held 9 bases outside the gene matches. CDR3 size: 15 residues. Full variable domain (outside the CDR3, taken from reference TRBV5-1 and TRBJ2-1): KAGVTQTPRYLIKTRGQQVTLSCSPISGHRSVSWYQQTPGQGLQFLFEYFSETQRNKGNFPGRFSGRQFSNSRSEMNVSTLELGDSALYLCASSSSRLAAYEQFFGPGTRLTVL.

V usage is TRBV9 and J usage is TRBJ2-5, with 8 bases that match TRBD1. The CDR3 is made up of 15 amino acids. Germline V gene data show CDR1 as SGDLS and CDR2 as YYNGEE. Trimming took 1 base from V and 4 from J; bases not matched to a gene: 6. CDR3 in DNA: TGTGCCAGCAGCGTACATCAGGGGGCGGGAGAGACCCAGTACTTC. Its protein is CASSVHQGAGETQYF.

The chain recombines TRBV6-1 with TRBJ2-5, with TRBD2 as a possible D gene (7 bases). This CDR3 contains 14 residues. Germline assignment: CDR1 MNHNS and CDR2 SASEGT. Trimming took 7 bases from V and 1 from J, leaving 13 bases between them. The CDR3 protein is CASNREGPQETQYF. In nucleotides, the CDR3 is TGTGCCAGCAACAGGGAGGGACCCCAAGAGACCCAGTACTTC.

The chain links TRBV6-1 to TRBJ2-7; 12 positions match TRBD2. J lost 7 bases, V lost 6 bases, and 7 bases had no gene match. Per the germline V gene, CDR1 is MNHNS and CDR2 is SASEGT. This CDR3 is 14 amino acids long. CDR3 protein: CASSSTSGSGEQYF. As DNA, the CDR3 is TGTGCCAGCAGCTCGACTAGCGGGAGTGGAGAGCAGTACTTC.

The V and J genes are TRBV27 and TRBJ2-3; TRBD2 matches at 13 bases. This CDR3 is 16 amino acids long. CDR1 is MNHEY, CDR2 SMNVEV, per germline (reference sequence). The V gene end was trimmed by 4 bases and the J gene end by 6 bases; junction bases not matched to a gene: 7. Here the CDR3 reads CASSSPGLAGVDTQYF. CDR3 nucleotide sequence: TGTGCCAGCAGTTCCCCAGGACTAGCGGGGGTGGATACGCAGTATTTT.

The rearrangement uses TRBV9 and TRBJ2-5, with 15 bases identical to TRBD2. This CDR3 has 21 residues. V gave up 5 bases and J gave up 5 bases; unmatched junction bases: 22. Per germline, CDR1 SGDLS and CDR2 YYNGEE. The CDR3 sequence is CASSEALTGTSGGKTWETQYF. The CDR3 DNA follows: TGTGCCAGCAGTGAGGCTCTGACCGGGACTAGCGGGGGGAAAACTTGGGAGACCCAGTACTTC.

This chain joins TRBV5-1 and TRBJ2-3; perhaps TRBD1 as D (7 bases). Trimming left V 4 bases short and J 2 bases short, with 17 bases between. From germline, CDR1 is SGHRS and CDR2 YFSETQ. The CDR3 has 16 amino acids. The CDR3 loop reads CASSPGGGTDTDTQYF. CDR3 nucleotides: TGCGCCAGCAGCCCCGGGGGCGGGACAGACACAGATACGCAGTATTTT.

The chain uses TRBV4-1 and TRBJ2-1, with 12 nucleotides matching TRBD2. The CDR3 totals 16 residues. Germline CDR1 is MGHRA and CDR2 is YSYEKL. The junction had 3 bases not matched to a gene; V was cut back by 0 bases and J by 6 bases. CDR3 DNA sequence: TGCGCCAGCAGCCAAGATCCTAGCGGGAGGGCCAATGAGCAGTTCTTC. This encodes CASSQDPSGRANEQFF.